The sequence of this TCR beta chain was determined in a study of identical twins. A single record per CDR3 protein comes from TCRdb applying MiXCR to the 5' RACE reads. In the table there are roughly 770,000 distinct CDR3 sequences, 18% of which are singletons. This CDR3 region has 14 residues. V was trimmed by 4 bases and J by 4 bases, leaving 13 bases between them. CDR1 is SGHTA, CDR2 FQGNSA, per germline. This clonotype has a count of ten or more. In addition, the sample was reused for a study of T cells expressing NK-cell markers.

This receptor was taken from a woman under 30 in good health. The chain recombines TRBV7-2 with TRBJ1-1, with D perhaps TRBD1 (5 bases). Material for sequencing was PBMCs. The CDR3 sequence: CASSSRGGLTEAFF. CDR3 bases: TGTGCCAGCAGCTCCCGCGGGGGTCTCACTGAAGCTTTCTTT.